A single T cell receptor beta chain is shown here with its context. The clone's antigen remains unknown. No base quality information exists; no much larger clone differs at one position. The data were obtained in a study of blood T cell repertoires in COVID-19 (dated by TCRdb to 2019 to 2021). Study-wide context: The collaborator samples originated in the United States, Italy and Spain and spanned the acute and convalescent phases of COVID-19. The prospective study material was composed of cDNA or gDNA derived from T cells, B-cell-depleted T cells, or PBMCs. Deeply sampled blood TCRbeta repertoires from subjects exposed to, actively infected with, or recovered from COVID-19 were included in the dataset. The repertoires were made available in a free public database intended to serve as a resource for research on the immune response to SARS-CoV-2. The samples were drawn from the first 160 participants of the ongoing ImmuneRACE study and from 1,254 subjects provided by 6 global collaborators. Sample metadata almost always included a de-identified subject ID, COVID-19 status, age in years and sex. HLA class I and class II types, where available, came from metadata supplied by the sample provider rather than from assay-based typing. Overall study outcomes, separate from this receptor: The amount of clinical and demographic metadata varied by source and participant and was provided uncurated.

The immunoSEQ Assay, a bias-controlled multiplex PCR, was used to amplify TCRbeta CDR3 regions from genomic DNA. As for how the authors treated the data: The number of nucleated cells in each sample was estimated by amplification of reference gene primers within the assay. To quantify the absolute abundance of each unique TCRbeta CDR3 rearrangement, sequence reads were collapsed and filtered. For each sample, productive Simpson clonality was calculated as the square root of Simpson's diversity index over productive rearrangements. TCRdb took this table from immuneACCESS and kept in-frame rearrangements with V and J called. Such tables lack part of the clones; where checked against another copy, unresolved V genes explain under half of the gap, and the rest is unexplained. That table is the source of V, J and clone size, and D and trimming were worked out from the DNA. The sample table lists 60,000 to 70,000 clones, 88% of them with a count of one. 1.2% of the sample is taken by the ten largest.

The collaborating institutions used their own protocols to collect whole blood in K2EDTA tubes. For TCRbeta analysis, collaborators shipped samples as frozen whole blood, isolated PBMCs, or DNA extracted from either of those sample types. V drops 2 bases and J drops 4 bases, leaving 8 bases in between. Reading the germline V gene gives CDR1 MNHEY and CDR2 SVGAGI. The CDR3 contains 13 residues, cysteine and phenylalanine counted. Of the read, only the CDR3 DNA is kept; its 39 bases are in frame from base 1. This clonotype was sampled from a woman in her sixties or seventies with acute or convalescent COVID-19. This chain joins TRBV6-5 to TRBJ1-1; no D gene can be assigned with confidence. Sequencing used peripheral blood. The CDR3 has the sequence CASSYEGGTEAFF. The bases are TGTGCCAGCAGTTACGAGGGTGGCACTGAAGCTTTCTTT.